The sequence of this T cell receptor beta chain was determined in a study of cytomegalovirus exposure and HLA in healthy donors. The germline V gene encodes CDR1 GTSNPN and CDR2 SVGIG (reference sequence). The CDR3 loop spans 15 amino acids. The J segment lost 0 bases and the V segment lost 6 bases, leaving 10 bases of the junction unmatched. The PCR was carried out with 60 Vbeta primers and 13 Jbeta primers. Repertoires were generated with immunoSEQ multiplex PCR, while TCRdb's copy carries only in-frame clones and drops some. The top ten hold roughly 11% of the sample, which has some 110,000 clones, 70% to 85% seen once.

The source of this sequence is a woman in her forties or fifties in good health and CMV-seropositive. V and J are TRBV30 and TRBJ1-1; TRBD1 aligns across 7 bases. Material for sequencing was PBMCs. CDR3 sequence: CACPYRDSLNTEAFF. The CDR3 DNA reads TGTGCCTGTCCGTATAGGGACAGCCTGAACACTGAAGCTTTCTTT.